The clone carrying this T cell receptor (beta chain) came up a few times. Preparation of the TCRbeta library was carried out with unique molecular identifiers. TCRdb reprocessed the PCR reads with MiXCR, giving one entry per CDR3 protein. The data contain roughly 400,000 distinct CDR3 sequences, 20% of them singletons. This CDR3 contains 13 residues. Trimming took off 3 bases at V and 3 bases at J, with 5 bases between the two ends. These data are taken from a study of T-cell reconstitution after alpha-beta-depleted transplantation in children. The specimen was PBMCs from the stem cell graft donor, collected from the stem cell graft. This TCR came from a human donor who donated a stem cell graft to a child with acute myeloid leukemia. The chain couples TRBV12-3 or TRBV12-4 to TRBJ2-2; D call uncertain. The CDR3 region has the DNA TGTGCCAGCAGTTTCATCTACACCGGGGAGCTGTTTTTT. Its protein product is CASSFIYTGELFF.